The present T cell receptor beta chain was sequenced within a study of blood T cell repertoires in COVID-19. Study summary: Samples taken during acute and convalescent COVID-19 were collected in the United States, Italy and Spain.

This table comes from immunoSEQ multiplex PCR, and its TCRdb copy is limited to in-frame clones, with some not included. The sample contains under 500,000 clones, 75% to 90% of which appear only once. The CDR3 spans 15 residues. Germline loops: CDR1 SGHVS, CDR2 FQNEAQ. Trimming at V came to 7 bases and at J to 4 bases, leaving 10 bases not matched to a gene. The sample holds one count of this clone. The sequence was collected from a man aged 30 to 45 who had recovered from COVID-19. The chain uses TRBV7-8 and TRBJ2-3; 8 bases agree with TRBD1. Sequencing was done on a sample of PBMCs or T cells enriched from blood (not recorded which). CDR3 residues: CASIVSGGMADTQYF. DNA for the CDR3: TGTGCCAGCATCGTCTCAGGGGGCATGGCAGATACGCAGTATTTT.